This T cell receptor beta chain stems from a study of CD8+ T cells in alopecia areata listed by TCRdb under 2018. Some background on the complete study: Treated patients were enrolled in an open-label pilot trial of oral tofacitinib, 5 to 10 mg twice daily, for moderate-to-severe alopecia areata. Patients received tofacitinib for 6 to 18 months and were then followed off drug for 6 months to check for delayed response and recurrence. Disease severity in treated patients was measured with the SALT score, which quantifies the percentage of affected scalp surface area. The study used high-throughput TCRbeta sequencing to examine T cell clonal expansion in alopecia areata, in both the C3H/HeJ mouse model and human patients. In humans, TCRbeta sequencing was performed on scalp tissue and on sorted CD4+ and CD8+ peripheral blood T cells from healthy controls and from patients with patchy or totalis/universalis alopecia areata. Biopsies were taken from tofacitinib-treated patients at baseline and at 4 and 24 weeks of treatment, and a later scalp biopsy was taken in several of the tofacitinib-treated patients. Clonality in the scalp was compared among normal scalp (n=4), patchy alopecia areata scalp (n=8), and alopecia totalis/universalis scalp (n=8). The RNA source kit depended on sample type: the PAXgene miRNA kit for fixed scalp, the miRNeasy kit for PBMCs, and the RNeasy kit for mouse skin. TCRbeta CDR3 regions were amplified by immunoSEQ multiplex PCR using 35 Vbeta forward and 13 Jbeta reverse primers. The paper as a whole reports these results and caveats: Unlike mouse skin, which is dominated by gammadelta T cells, normal human skin has resident alphabeta T cells that are also sequenced, and this complicates analysis of the scalp TCR repertoire. The treated cohort was small, with a single nonresponder, so links between baseline CD8+ expansion and response need larger studies. With tofacitinib, both scalp clonality and the number of expanded CD8+ clones among the top 100 scalp clones went down significantly. Lesional scalp, especially in alopecia totalis/universalis, showed higher clonality and more expanded CD8+ clones than normal scalp, suggesting antigenic drive. Compared with mice, TCR sequences shared between patients were less clear, possibly partly because of HLA diversity across the patient population. Many expanded lesional clones persisted in scalp and blood during tofacitinib treatment, which may partly explain relapse after stopping treatment.

The time point label, as the study defines it: around 24 weeks on oral tofacitinib. Explained via the paper, the treatment or condition label denotes: oral pan-JAK inhibitor, 5-10 mg twice daily. Peripheral blood and lesional scalp punch biopsies were obtained from patients with alopecia areata. Scalp biopsies from humans were placed right away in PAXgene tissue containers for fixation. Library generation was performed with the immunoSEQ multiplex PCR assay. To provide template for TCR sequencing, every sample had RNA extracted and reverse transcribed into cDNA. First-strand cDNA was synthesized with SuperScript III using a 2:1 mix of oligo-dT and random hexamers. Amplification bias was assessed with a synthetic immune receptor repertoire, and residual bias was removed computationally. Per the original workflow: Raw reads were preprocessed to remove errors, and CDR3 was defined by IMGT conventions from the conserved cysteine to phenylalanine. To get clonality, Shannon entropy was normalized by log2 of the number of productive unique TCRs and the result was subtracted from 1. Whether scalp clones were CD4 or CD8 was inferred by matching scalp TCRbeta sequences against CD4 and CD8 repertoires sorted from blood. TCRdb holds this immuneACCESS table with in-frame rearrangements only. Some clones are missing; in checked studies, unresolved V genes explain under half, and the rest has no known cause. The V and J calls and clone size were taken over from that table, and D and trimming were inferred from the DNA. The table for this sample lists about 5,400 clones; over 60% of them were counted only once. 12% of the sample goes to the ten largest clones.

With regard to this clone: There is no known antigen for this receptor. No base quality information exists; no much larger clone differs at one position.

The CDR3 spans 12 residues, from the cysteine through the phenylalanine. Only CDR3 DNA is held: 36 bases, read in frame from base 1. The germline V gene (reference sequence) provides CDR1 LNHDA and CDR2 SQIVND. V was cut back by 6 bases and J by 0 bases, leaving a gap of 5 bases between them. This receptor was identified in a human donor with alopecia areata. The sequencing here drew on skin, taken at week 24, from a patient treated with tofacitinib. The sequence joins TRBV19 to TRBJ1-1; no D segment can be confidently identified. CDR3 reads: CASRGMNTEAFF. The nucleotide sequence is given as TGTGCCAGTAGGGGTATGAACACTGAAGCTTTCTTT.